The present T cell receptor beta chain was sequenced within a study of T cell repertoires in cytomegalovirus infection. Overall study context: Public TCR beta signatures were indicative of both CMV infection and a matching HLA type.

Overall study results and limits: Cumulative public TCR beta family frequency identified carriers of CMV plus the relevant HLA. HLA-C-restricted TCR beta clonotypes specific for CMV led the ex vivo response.

Notes on this clonotype: Its antigen is not identified.

From the reads, TCRdb called clonotypes with MiXCR, one entry per CDR3 protein. The table lists approximately 590,000 distinct CDR3 sequences, almost 40% of them singletons, with around 48% in the top ten. The CDR3 extends over 18 amino acids. From germline, CDR1 is MNHEY and CDR2 SVGEGT. The V gene end was trimmed by 3 bases and the J gene end by 15 bases; junction bases not matched to a gene: 23. The gene calls are TRBV6-2 or TRBV6-3 and TRBJ2-1; TRBD2 aligns across 10 bases. The sample here was cultured PBMCs, taken from culture after CMV antigen stimulation. The TCR originated in a human donor in good health (CMV status not recorded). Some clones in this sample may be carry-over from other donors' samples. For the CDR3, the DNA is TGTGCCAGCAGTTATACCAGCCTAGCGGGAGCTATCTTCCCGTCTCGGTTCTTC. Amino acids: CASSYTSLAGAIFPSRFF.